This T cell receptor (beta chain) was sequenced during a study of shared clonotypes between healthy human individuals. Assay used: immunoSEQ multiplex PCR; TCRdb lists only in-frame clones, some missing. The table lists around 700,000 clones, 55% to 75% of them singletons, with less than 2% in the top ten. The origin of this receptor is a woman aged 25 to 39 in good health. Material for sequencing was memory CD4+ T cells sorted from blood. The subset: CD45RA-negative fraction.

The CDR3 sequence: CASSLRVAGAEAFF. Here the CDR3 DNA reads TGCGCCAGCAGCTTGAGGGTTGCAGGTGCTGAAGCTTTCTTT. V gene TRBV5-1 combines with J gene TRBJ1-1, with D uncertain. CDR1 is SGHRS, CDR2 YFSETQ, per germline. Trimming removed 1 base from V and 6 bases from J, with 13 bases in between. This CDR3 is 14 amino acids long.